Shown below are 25 T cell receptor beta chains from a single sample sequenced in a study of T-cell reconstitution after alpha-beta-depleted transplantation in children. The TCRbeta library incorporated unique molecular identifiers. TCRdb reanalysed the PCR reads using MiXCR and keeps one entry per CDR3 protein. Of around 90,000 distinct CDR3 sequences listed, around 15% are singletons. The sample here was PBMCs, mostly from graft donor cells, taken 180 days after TCRalphabeta/CD19-depleted stem cell transplant. The receptors stem from a male patient between 2 and 15 years old who had a stem cell transplant for acute lymphoblastic leukemia, so the T cells may come from the graft donor.

Worth noting for this clonotype: This may stem from a read error, because a much larger clone lies one nucleotide away. This chain connects TRBV28 to TRBJ1-2, with 10 bases that match TRBD1. The CDR3 loop spans 15 amino acids. The germline V gene encodes CDR1 MDHEN and CDR2 SYDVKM. CDR3 sequence reads: CASSPSTGTGDGHTF. The CDR3, as DNA: TGTGCCAGCAGTCCTAGCACCGGGACAGGGGATGGCCACACCTTC.

The rearrangement uses TRBV7-2 and TRBJ2-2; TRBD2 agrees at 10 bases. V lost 8 bases to trimming and J lost 1 base; unmatched junction nucleotides: 7. CDR1 is SGHTA and CDR2 is FQGNSA in the germline V gene. The CDR3 extends over 16 amino acids. The CDR3 DNA reads as TGTGCCAGCGGGTTAAGGACTAGCGGGAACACCGGGGAGCTGTTTTTT. It translates to CASGLRTSGNTGELFF.

V and J are TRBV20-1 and TRBJ2-1; D is ambiguous. Deletions cut 0 bases from V and 8 bases from J, with 8 bases between. The germline CDR1 and CDR2 sequences are DFQATT and SNEGSKA (reference sequence). The CDR3 sequence is 12 residues long. CDR3 nucleotide sequence: TGCAGTGCTAGAGATTACCAGGATGAGCAGTTCTTC. Amino acid sequence: CSARDYQDEQFF.

The CDR3 sequence: CASFFRQGKVKGTGELFF. Written as DNA, the CDR3 is TGTGCCAGTTTTTTTCGTCAGGGAAAAGTTAAGGGGACCGGGGAGCTGTTTTTT. The genes are TRBV19 and TRBJ2-2, with D possibly matching TRBD1 (5 bases). Germline V gives CDR1 LNHDA, CDR2 SQIVND (reference sequence). V lost 8 bases to trimming and J lost 5 bases, with 27 bases between them. This CDR3 is 18 amino acids long.

The genes are TRBV10-3 and TRBJ1-1, with 7 bases aligning to TRBD1. J was trimmed by 2 bases and V by 6 bases; bases with no gene match: 6. The CDR3 extends over 14 amino acids. Looked up from germline, CDR1 is ENHRY and CDR2 is SYGVKD. CDR3 loop: CAIRPTGANTEAFF. CDR3 bases: TGTGCCATCAGGCCTACAGGGGCCAACACTGAAGCTTTCTTT.

The chain combines TRBV27 with TRBJ2-7; TRBD1 or TRBD2 may be the D gene (6 bases each). Trimming removed 2 bases from V and 4 bases from J, with 12 bases in between. This CDR3 is built from 14 residues. The germline V gene has CDR1 MNHEY and CDR2 SMNVEV (reference sequence). DNA of the CDR3: TGTGCCAGCAGTTTAGACGGGGGCTGGTACGAGCAGTACTTC. It translates to CASSLDGGWYEQYF.

This clonotype appeared a few times. This chain joins TRBV20-1 and TRBJ2-2; D is possibly TRBD1 (6 bases). Trimming took 3 bases from V and 3 from J, leaving 8 bases between them. The CDR3 covers 13 residues. Germline-derived CDR1 and CDR2 are DFQATT and SNEGSKA (reference sequence). The CDR3 nucleotides read TGCAGTGCTAGGCCAGGGGACACCGGGGAGCTGTTTTTT. Its translation: CSARPGDTGELFF.

This clonotype has just a few counts. The chain has TRBV5-1 and TRBJ1-3; TRBD1 might be the D (5 bases). This CDR3 is 14 amino acids long. CDR1 is SGHRS and CDR2 is YFSETQ in the germline V gene. Trimming removed 7 bases from V and 0 bases from J, with 11 bases in between. The CDR3 DNA reads TGCGCCAGCGCGGGGGGTGACTCTGGAAACACCATATATTTT. This codes for CASAGGDSGNTIYF.

V is TRBV4-3 and J is TRBJ2-1; 9 nucleotides align to TRBD2. After removal of 1 base from V and 0 bases from J, the junction contained 7 bases not matched to a gene. The length of the CDR3 is 18 residues. Germline V gene sequence: CDR1 LGHNA, CDR2 YSLEER. The DNA for the CDR3 is TGCGCCAGCAGCCAAGCGTCGGGCGGGGGGGCCTCCTACAATGAGCAGTTCTTC. Translation gives CASSQASGGGASYNEQFF.

There are a few counts of this clonotype. The chain combines TRBV6-5 with TRBJ1-5; 11 bases are a match to TRBD1. The length of the CDR3 is 18 residues. The V gene end was trimmed by 2 bases and the J gene end by 7 bases; junction bases not matched to a gene: 13. Germline-derived CDR1 and CDR2 are MNHEY and SVGAGI. CDR3: CASSYPPRGQGDDQPQHF. The CDR3 bases are TGTGCCAGCAGTTACCCGCCAAGGGGACAGGGGGACGACCAGCCCCAGCATTTT.

This clonotype turned up a few times. The rearrangement joins TRBV24-1 to TRBJ2-3; D remains unclear. CDR3 size: 14 residues. Trimming pared 3 bases from V and 2 bases from J, leaving 8 bases between. Germline V gives CDR1 KGHDR, CDR2 SFDVKD. CDR3 coding DNA: TGTGCCACCAGTGATCTTACAGTCACAGATACGCAGTATTTT. This sequence encodes CATSDLTVTDTQYF.

In its sample, this clonotype was seen a few times. The V gene is TRBV5-1, the J gene TRBJ2-3; unclear D gene. CDR1 and CDR2 from the germline V gene are SGHRS and YFSETQ. The CDR3 extends over 12 amino acids. V lost 4 bases, J lost 8 bases, and 11 bases lay in between. This CDR3 is CASSPILGTQYF. The DNA for the CDR3 is TGCGCCAGCAGCCCCATCCTGGGTACGCAGTATTTT.

This clonotype was detected a few times. The rearrangement links TRBV24-1 to TRBJ2-5; TRBD1 is a possible D gene (5 bases). Germline CDR1 and CDR2: KGHDR and SFDVKD. The CDR3 consists of 15 residues. The V gene lost 1 base and the J gene lost 4 bases, with 12 bases spanning the gap. The CDR3, as DNA: TGTGCCACCAGTGATTTTAGGCAGGGCGGAGAGACCCAGTACTTC. It translates to CATSDFRQGGETQYF.

This sequence joins TRBV20-1 and TRBJ2-3; 10 nucleotides line up with TRBD2. The germline CDR1 and CDR2 sequences are DFQATT and SNEGSKA (reference sequence). V shed 3 bases and J 8 bases; nucleotides not matched to a gene: 8. The length of the CDR3 is 14 residues. CDR3 amino acids: CSASSSGGAITQYF. The CDR3 coding sequence is TGCAGTGCTAGCTCAAGCGGGGGGGCAATTACGCAGTATTTT.

This clonotype has a handful of counts. CDR3 sequence (DNA): TGCAGTGCTGGGGACAGGGGATCAGATGGCTACACCTTC. It codes for CSAGDRGSDGYTF. This chain connects TRBV20-1 to TRBJ1-2, with TRBD1 identical over 10 bases. From germline, CDR1 is DFQATT and CDR2 SNEGSKA (reference sequence). V lost 5 bases to trimming and J lost 6 bases; unmatched junction nucleotides: 6. The CDR3 runs to 13 residues.

The chain carries TRBV27 and TRBJ2-1; the D is unclear. CDR3 length: 13 amino acids. V lost 0 bases and J 8 bases, leaving 8 bases between the germline ends. Germline V CDR1 and CDR2: MNHEY, SMNVEV (reference sequence). Here the CDR3 reads CASSLSSRDEQFF. For the CDR3, the DNA is TGTGCCAGCAGTTTATCTAGCCGCGATGAGCAGTTCTTC.

This clonotype has just a few counts. CDR3 region: CASTDRDNEQFF. In DNA form, the CDR3 reads TGTGCCAGCACCGACAGGGACAATGAGCAGTTCTTC. The chain recombines TRBV27 with TRBJ2-1; TRBD1 matches at 7 bases. Germline-derived CDR1 and CDR2 are MNHEY and SMNVEV (reference sequence). The length of the CDR3 is 12 residues. J lost 5 bases, V lost 7 bases, and 2 bases had no gene match.

The chain couples TRBV5-1 to TRBJ2-1; D is ambiguous. This CDR3 contains 15 residues. The V gene's germline CDR1 is SGHRS and CDR2 YFSETQ. The V gene lost 0 bases and the J gene lost 9 bases, with 16 bases spanning the gap. The CDR3 is CASSLAGLPVGEQFF. The CDR3 nucleotides are TGCGCCAGCAGCTTGGCCGGATTACCTGTGGGTGAGCAGTTCTTC.

The table lists this clonotype with a few counts. The chain is built from TRBV24-1 and TRBJ2-1, with 16 positions matching TRBD2. J lost 2 bases, V lost 5 bases, and 2 bases had no gene match. Germline CDR1 reads KGHDR; CDR2 reads SFDVKD. The length of the CDR3 is 17 residues. The CDR3 DNA sequence: TGTGCCACCAGTGGGGGACTAGCGGGGGGGACCTACAATGAGCAGTTCTTC. Translating gives CATSGGLAGGTYNEQFF.

This clonotype was seen only a few times. The J gene is TRBJ2-1, the V gene TRBV11-2; TRBD2 is a possible D gene (6 bases). The CDR3 runs 16 residues. Germline V gene lookup returns CDR1 SGHAT and CDR2 FQNNGV. Trimming pared 5 bases from V and 0 bases from J, leaving 14 bases between. The CDR3 nucleotides read TGTGCCAGCAGCCGTGGACTATCGAGCTCCTACAATGAGCAGTTCTTC. Translation gives CASSRGLSSSYNEQFF.

This chain connects TRBV3-1 to TRBJ1-1, with D unresolved. CDR3 length: 17 amino acids. Trimming pared 2 bases from V and 6 bases from J, leaving 22 bases between. CDR1 is LGHDT and CDR2 is YNNKEL in the germline V gene (reference sequence). The DNA for the CDR3 is TGTGCCAGCAGCCAATCCCAAGGAAAGGGAGAGGTCCCTGAAGCTTTCTTT. As protein: CASSQSQGKGEVPEAFF.

This clonotype was counted between two and nine times. The gene calls are TRBV5-4 and TRBJ2-5, with a tentative D call TRBD2 (5 bases). The CDR3 runs 14 residues. Germline V gives CDR1 SGHNT, CDR2 YYREEE (reference sequence). The V end was cut by 3 bases, the J end by 3 bases, with 12 bases between. The DNA of the CDR3 is TGTGCCAGCAGCTCGGGGAGTTTGGAAGAGACCCAGTACTTC. Translation: CASSSGSLEETQYF.

This clonotype was counted a few times. The chain carries TRBV5-6 and TRBJ2-3; the match to TRBD1 covers 9 bases. V was clipped by 2 bases and J by 15 bases; unmatched bases: 10. Germline V lookup: CDR1 SGHDT, CDR2 YYEEEE. The CDR3 consists of 13 residues. The CDR3 protein is CASSLPSGTGRYF. The CDR3 DNA reads as TGTGCCAGCAGCTTACCTTCCGGGACAGGGCGTTATTTT.

This clonotype occurred many times. The V call is TRBV5-1, the J call TRBJ2-4; 9 bases are shared with TRBD1. The CDR3 is 20 residues long. Trimming took 0 bases from V and 0 from J; bases not matched to a gene: 13. CDR1 is SGHRS, CDR2 YFSETQ, per germline. DNA for the CDR3: TGCGCCAGCAGCTTGGTAGATGGCCAACAGGGGGCGCTAGCCAAAAACATTCAGTACTTC. Translation: CASSLVDGQQGALAKNIQYF.

This clonotype was found many times. This chain joins TRBV5-1 and TRBJ2-1; D may be TRBD1 or TRBD2 (5 bases each). Trimming took 0 bases from V and 4 from J, leaving 14 bases between them. The CDR3 runs 16 residues. Germline V gene lookup returns CDR1 SGHRS and CDR2 YFSETQ. The CDR3 loop reads CASSLATGTTYNEQFF. CDR3 DNA: TGCGCCAGCAGCTTGGCGACCGGGACCACATACAATGAGCAGTTCTTC. The variable domain in full, with the rest retrieved from reference TRBV5-1 and TRBJ2-1, is KAGVTQTPRYLIKTRGQQVTLSCSPISGHRSVSWYQQTPGQGLQFLFEYFSETQRNKGNFPGRFSGRQFSNSRSEMNVSTLELGDSALYLCASSLATGTTYNEQFFGPGTRLTVL.